Sequencing of this T cell receptor (beta chain) was carried out in a study of cytomegalovirus exposure and HLA in healthy donors. Study-wide results and limits: Within an earlier analysis, most TCR beta V segments proved productive either about 87% or about 30% of the time. Presence/absence analyses treated sequencing depth as roughly uniform across donors.

In the PCR, 60 Vbeta and 13 Jbeta primers were used. Original processing notes: About 12 million shared chains were among the roughly 78 million unique TCR beta chains that a later analysis counted. Sequencing used immunoSEQ multiplex PCR; TCRdb keeps in-frame clones, though not all of them. Clonal size and the V and J genes are those of that table, whereas D and trimming came from the DNA. The data contain around 170,000 clones, 76% of them singletons. Concerning this clone itself: Its antigen remains unidentified.

V lost 7 bases to trimming and J lost 9 bases; unmatched junction nucleotides: 9. Germline-derived CDR1 and CDR2 are MRHNA and SNTAGT. The CDR3 is 13 residues long. The sequence derives from a woman aged 25 to 39 in good health and CMV-seropositive. Sequencing was carried out using PBMCs. The genes are TRBV6-4 and TRBJ2-1; 7 nucleotides align to TRBD2. CDR3 amino acids: CASKNGGIGEQFF. Written as DNA, the CDR3 is TGTGCCAGCAAGAACGGGGGGATTGGTGAGCAGTTCTTC.